This TCR beta chain was sequenced in a study of shared clonotypes between healthy human individuals (dated by TCRdb to the early 2020s). In terms of the full investigation: The cohort included three men and a couple of women between 18 and 49 years of age. To estimate repertoire size and how much clonotypes are shared between individuals, the study performed deep sequencing of blood TCR repertoires from a few healthy adults. For each donor, CD4 naive and CD4 memory were each run on three plates, CD8 naive on two plates, and CD8 memory on one plate. Leukapheresis yielded between about 0.9 and 10 billion PBMCs per donor. Libraries were prepared and TCR repertoires were sequenced by different laboratories using diverse techniques, in order to increase sequencing depth and limit assay-specific biases. Results and caveats for the whole study, not just this receptor: Compared with non-shared clonotypes, clonotypes shared by all four sorted-subset donors had higher generation probabilities. Rarefaction of sorted-subset datasets indicated incomplete sequencing despite the large sequencing depth. Because the study included only a small number of donors, the genetic and exposure-history diversity represented was limited. Sampling was restricted to blood, and TCR repertoires in tissue are likely to differ from TCR repertoires in blood. Approximately 5% of naive CD4, roughly 3.5% of naive CD8, about 2.1% of memory CD4, and 0.4% of memory CD8 clonotypes were shared across a few donors. Larger estimated clonotype richness was generally found for naive subsets than for memory subsets. Pairwise subsampling indicated that sequencing depth was expected to affect the degree of clonotype sharing among donors.

The donors were healthy, HIV-negative adults with no recently reported acute infections or vaccinations. All donors were Caucasian adults living in Nashville, Tennessee, USA. CD4+ T cells were enriched by magnetic negative selection, after which naive cells were positively selected on CD45RA and the negative fraction was taken as the memory subset. Blood was obtained by leukapheresis, after which PBMCs were separated by Ficoll-Histopaque density gradient centrifugation and cryopreserved in liquid nitrogen vapor phase. Analytical flow cytometry was used to check the purity and quantity of each magnetically sorted T cell population. From each sorted fraction, genomic DNA was isolated and quantified by UV absorbance on a Nanodrop 2000c. A remark on this clone: What this receptor recognizes is not known. The record has no base qualities; no much larger clone is one base away.

Using the deep immunoSEQ assay, multiplex PCR amplified TCR CDR3 regions from genomic DNA. Extracted genomic DNA from each cell subset was spread evenly across all wells of several immunoSEQ 96-well plates, with each plate serving as a replicate. For sorted subsets, about 200 ng genomic DNA, equal to tens of thousands of T cell genomes, was loaded into each replicate PCR. The purified libraries were quantified using a Qubit 3.0 fluorometer, sized with a Bioanalyzer 2100, and then quantified again using the KAPA Library Quantification kit. Every immunoSEQ 96-well plate was sequenced on a separate single-read 150-cycle Illumina NextSeq 550 flow cell. Per the original workflow: Because the immunoSEQ output held only junctional sequences and lacked quality scores, the filtering could not match the filtering applied to full-length reads. Sequences were annotated with PyIR, a Python wrapper for IgBLAST v1.9, using IMGT germline references to assign V/J genes and CDR3. Reads were removed for weak V/J assignments (E-value above 1e-6), missing CDR3, stop codons, out-of-frame junctions, or ambiguous translated residues. V3J clonotypes were defined as sequences sharing the same inferred V gene, J gene, and CDR3 amino acid sequence. Percentage overlap between repertoires was computed as shared unique clonotypes divided by the size of the smaller repertoire. Richness of each repertoire was evaluated using RTK rarefaction, the Chao1 estimator, and Recon v2.1 estimates of unobserved clonotypes. Generation probabilities were computed with OLGA for all TCRbeta clonotypes obtained by the gDNA method from four donors. In its TCRdb copy, this immuneACCESS table keeps in-frame sequences only and misses some clones. Where compared with another copy, unresolved V genes explain less than half of these, and the others have no known cause. That table is the source of V, J and clone size, and D and trimming were worked out from the DNA. The sample data list over a million clones, and 95% to 99% of these were observed just once. The ten largest clonotypes hold 0.45% of the sample.

CDR1 MGHRA and CDR2 YSYEKL are derived from the germline V gene. V drops 3 bases and J drops 3 bases, leaving 18 bases in between. Inclusive of the bounding cysteine and phenylalanine, the CDR3 is 17 residues long. The kept DNA is CDR3 alone, 51 bases in frame from the first base. The chain is assembled from TRBV4-1 and TRBJ2-1, with no confidently assigned D gene. Sequenced material: naive CD4+ T cells sorted from blood. This specimen's cell subset or site label, per the study, means: CD45RA+ positively selected. This TCR was sampled from a young man in good health. The DNA reads TGCGCCAGCAGCCATCTCGGGCCCGGAGAAAGCTACAATGAGCAGTTCTTC. The encoded protein is CASSHLGPGESYNEQFF.